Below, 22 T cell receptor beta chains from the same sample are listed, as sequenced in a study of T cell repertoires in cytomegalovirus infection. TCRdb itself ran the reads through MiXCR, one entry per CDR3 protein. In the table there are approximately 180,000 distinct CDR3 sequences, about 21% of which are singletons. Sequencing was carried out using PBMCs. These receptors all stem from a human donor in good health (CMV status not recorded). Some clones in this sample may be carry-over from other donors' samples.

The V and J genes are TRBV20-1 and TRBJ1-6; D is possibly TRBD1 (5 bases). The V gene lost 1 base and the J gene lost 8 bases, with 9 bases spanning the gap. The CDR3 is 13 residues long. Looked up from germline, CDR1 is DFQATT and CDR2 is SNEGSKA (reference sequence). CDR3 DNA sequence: TGCAGTGCTAGAGTCGGGGCTGATTCACCCCTCCACTTT. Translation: CSARVGADSPLHF.

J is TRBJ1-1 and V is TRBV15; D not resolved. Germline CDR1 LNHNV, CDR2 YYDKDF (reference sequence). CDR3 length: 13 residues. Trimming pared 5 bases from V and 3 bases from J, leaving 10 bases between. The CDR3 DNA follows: TGTGCCACCAGCCCGACTGAGGACACTGAAGCTTTCTTT. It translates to CATSPTEDTEAFF.

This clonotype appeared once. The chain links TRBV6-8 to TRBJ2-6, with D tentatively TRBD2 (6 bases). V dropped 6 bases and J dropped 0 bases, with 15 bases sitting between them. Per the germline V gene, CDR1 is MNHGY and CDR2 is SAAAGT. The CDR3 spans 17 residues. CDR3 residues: CASRDRDGSSGANVLTF. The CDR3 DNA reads TGTGCCAGCAGGGACCGGGACGGGAGCTCTGGGGCCAACGTCCTGACTTTC.

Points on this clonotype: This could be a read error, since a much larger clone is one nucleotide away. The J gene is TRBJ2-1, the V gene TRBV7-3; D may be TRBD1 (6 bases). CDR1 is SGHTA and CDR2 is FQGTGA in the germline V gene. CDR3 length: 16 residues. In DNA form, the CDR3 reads TGTGCCAGCAGCACTTACAGGGCGAGCTCCTACAATGTGCAGTTCTTC. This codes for CASSTYRASSYNVQFF.

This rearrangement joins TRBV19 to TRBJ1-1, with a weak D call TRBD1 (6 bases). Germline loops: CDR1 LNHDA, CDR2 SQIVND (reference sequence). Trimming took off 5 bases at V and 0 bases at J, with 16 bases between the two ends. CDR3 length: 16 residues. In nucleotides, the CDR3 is TGTGCCAGTAGTTCCCCCCCAGGGGCTATGAACACTGAAGCTTTCTTT. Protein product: CASSSPPGAMNTEAFF.

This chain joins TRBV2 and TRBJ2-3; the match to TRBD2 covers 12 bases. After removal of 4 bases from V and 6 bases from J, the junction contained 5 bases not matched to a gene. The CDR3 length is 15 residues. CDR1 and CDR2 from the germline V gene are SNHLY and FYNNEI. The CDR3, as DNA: TGTGCCAGCAGTGGGACTAGCGGGGTCCCTGATACGCAGTATTTT. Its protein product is CASSGTSGVPDTQYF.

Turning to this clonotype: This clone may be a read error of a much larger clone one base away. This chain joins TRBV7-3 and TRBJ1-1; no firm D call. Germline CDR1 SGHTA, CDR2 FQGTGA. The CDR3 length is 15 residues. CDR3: CASSLTDSRNSEAFF. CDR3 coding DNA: TGTGCCAGCAGCTTAACGGACTCACGGAACAGTGAAGCTTTCTTT.

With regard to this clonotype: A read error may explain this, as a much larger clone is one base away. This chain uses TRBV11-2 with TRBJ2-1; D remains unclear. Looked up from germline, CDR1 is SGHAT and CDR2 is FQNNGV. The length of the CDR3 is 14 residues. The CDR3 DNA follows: TGTGCCAGCTGCTTTATCGGGCCTTACAATGAGCAGTTCTTC. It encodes CASCFIGPYNEQFF.

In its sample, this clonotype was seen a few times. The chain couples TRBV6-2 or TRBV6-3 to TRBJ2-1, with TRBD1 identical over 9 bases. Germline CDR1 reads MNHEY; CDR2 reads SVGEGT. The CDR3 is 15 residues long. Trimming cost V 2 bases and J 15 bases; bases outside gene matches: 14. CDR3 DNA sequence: TGTGCCAGCAGTTACCAAACCGGGACAGGGTTGATTCCGTTCTTC. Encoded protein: CASSYQTGTGLIPFF.

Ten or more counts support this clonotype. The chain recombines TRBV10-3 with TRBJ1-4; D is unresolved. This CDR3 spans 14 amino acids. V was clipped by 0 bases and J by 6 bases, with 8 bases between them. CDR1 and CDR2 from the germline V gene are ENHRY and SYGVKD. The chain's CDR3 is CAISESSGYEKLFF. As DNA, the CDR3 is TGTGCCATCAGTGAGTCGTCTGGGTATGAAAAACTGTTTTTT.

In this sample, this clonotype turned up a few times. The CDR3 DNA is TGTGCCAGCAGCTTGGCTCTATCCGGGCGGACCTTCACCGGGGAGCTGTTTTTT. It is translated as CASSLALSGRTFTGELFF. The chain is built from TRBV5-5 and TRBJ2-2; D unresolved. CDR3 length: 18 amino acids. Germline V gene data show CDR1 as SGHKS and CDR2 as YYEKEE (reference sequence). V lost 0 bases, J lost 4 bases, and 19 bases lay in between.

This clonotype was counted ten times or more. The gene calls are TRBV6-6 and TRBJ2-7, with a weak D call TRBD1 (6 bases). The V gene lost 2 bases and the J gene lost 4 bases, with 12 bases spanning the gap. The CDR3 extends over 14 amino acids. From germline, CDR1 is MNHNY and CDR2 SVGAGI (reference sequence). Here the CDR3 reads CASSYSSGVYEQYF. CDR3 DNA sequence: TGTGCCAGCAGTTACAGTTCAGGGGTTTACGAGCAGTACTTC.

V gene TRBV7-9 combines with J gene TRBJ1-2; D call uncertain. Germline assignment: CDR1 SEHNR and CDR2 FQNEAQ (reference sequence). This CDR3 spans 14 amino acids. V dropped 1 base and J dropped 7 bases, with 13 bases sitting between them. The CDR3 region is CASSLEGSISGYTF. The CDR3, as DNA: TGTGCCAGCAGCTTAGAAGGGTCTATCAGTGGCTACACCTTC.

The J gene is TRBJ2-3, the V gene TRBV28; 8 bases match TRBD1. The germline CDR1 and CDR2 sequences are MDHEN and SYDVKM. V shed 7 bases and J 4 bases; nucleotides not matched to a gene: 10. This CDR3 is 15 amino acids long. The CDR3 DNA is TGTGCCAGCACCCGCGGGGACAGGCTATCAGATACGCAGTATTTT. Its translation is CASTRGDRLSDTQYF. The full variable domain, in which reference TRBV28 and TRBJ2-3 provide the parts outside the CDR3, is DVKVTQSSRYLVKRTGEKVFLECVQDMDHENMFWYRQDPGLGLRLIYFSYDVKMKEKGDIPEGYSVSREKKERFSLILESASTNQTSMYLCASTRGDRLSDTQYFGPGTRLTVL.

CDR3 DNA: TGCAGCGTTGAAGAACAGGGGAGCTATGGCTACACCTTC. It specifies CSVEEQGSYGYTF. The V call is TRBV29-1, the J call TRBJ1-2, with 7 bases fitting TRBD1. In germline, CDR1 is SQVTM, CDR2 ANQGSEA. V was pared by 0 bases and J by 4 bases, with 2 bases of the junction left unmatched. The CDR3 extends over 13 amino acids. Supplemented by reference TRBV29-1 and TRBJ1-2, the full variable domain reads SAVISQKPSRDICQRGTSLTIQCQVDSQVTMMFWYRQQPGQSLTLIATANQGSEATYESGFVIDKFPISRPNLTFSTLTVSNMSPEDSSIYLCSVEEQGSYGYTFGSGTRLTVV.

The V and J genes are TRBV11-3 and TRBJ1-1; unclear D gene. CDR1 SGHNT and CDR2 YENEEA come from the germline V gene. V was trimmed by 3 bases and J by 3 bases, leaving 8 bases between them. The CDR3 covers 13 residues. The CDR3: CASSFQYDTEAFF. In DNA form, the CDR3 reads TGTGCCAGCAGCTTTCAGTACGACACTGAAGCTTTCTTT. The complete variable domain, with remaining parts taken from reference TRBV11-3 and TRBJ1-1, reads EAGVVQSPRYKIIEKKQPVAFWCNPISGHNTLYWYLQNLGQGPELLIRYENEEAVDDSQLPKDRFSAERLKGVDSTLKIQPAELGDSAVYLCASSFQYDTEAFFGQGTRLTVV.

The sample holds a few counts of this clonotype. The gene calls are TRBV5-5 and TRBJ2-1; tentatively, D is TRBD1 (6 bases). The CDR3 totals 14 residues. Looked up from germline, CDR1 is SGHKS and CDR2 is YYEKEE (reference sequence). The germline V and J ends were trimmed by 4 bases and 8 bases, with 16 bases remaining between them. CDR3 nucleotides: TGTGCCAGCAGCCTCTGGGGGCATCTCGATGAGCAGTTCTTC. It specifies CASSLWGHLDEQFF.

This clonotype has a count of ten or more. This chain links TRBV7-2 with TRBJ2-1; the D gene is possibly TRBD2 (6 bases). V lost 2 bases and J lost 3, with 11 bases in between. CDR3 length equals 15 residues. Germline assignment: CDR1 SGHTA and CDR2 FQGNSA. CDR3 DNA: TGTGCCAGCAGCTTATCGCCCGGGGGCTACAATGAGCAGTTCTTC. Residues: CASSLSPGGYNEQFF.

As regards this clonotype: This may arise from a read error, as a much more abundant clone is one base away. This CDR3 is CASSLIPYQETQYF. The CDR3 DNA follows: TGTGCCAGCAGCTTAATCCCGTACCAAGAGACCCAGTACTTC. The chain has TRBV11-2 and TRBJ2-5; D is uncertain. Trimming removed 2 bases at V and 0 bases at J, with 7 bases between. The CDR3 loop spans 14 amino acids. Germline CDR1 SGHAT, CDR2 FQNNGV.

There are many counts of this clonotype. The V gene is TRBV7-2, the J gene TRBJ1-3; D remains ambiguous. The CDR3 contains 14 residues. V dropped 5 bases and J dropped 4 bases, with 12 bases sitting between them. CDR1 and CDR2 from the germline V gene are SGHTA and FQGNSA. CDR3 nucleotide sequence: TGTGCCAGCAGCCCCCGCCGATCCGGAAACACCATATATTTT. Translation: CASSPRRSGNTIYF. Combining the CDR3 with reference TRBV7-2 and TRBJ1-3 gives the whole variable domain GAGVSQSPSNKVTEKGKDVELRCDPISGHTALYWYRQSLGQGLEFLIYFQGNSAPDKSGLPSDRFSAERTGGSVSTLTIQRTQQEDSAVYLCASSPRRSGNTIYFGEGSWLTVV.

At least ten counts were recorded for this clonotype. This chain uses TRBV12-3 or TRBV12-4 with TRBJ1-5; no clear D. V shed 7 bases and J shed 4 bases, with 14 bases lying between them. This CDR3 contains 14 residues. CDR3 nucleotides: TGTGCCAGCACTACGGACCTAAAAAATCAGCCCCAGCATTTT. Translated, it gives CASTTDLKNQPQHF.

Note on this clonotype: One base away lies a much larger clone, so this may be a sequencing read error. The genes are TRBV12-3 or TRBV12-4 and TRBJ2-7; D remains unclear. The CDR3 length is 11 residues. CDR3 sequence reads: CASSLAYGQYF. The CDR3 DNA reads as TGTGCCAGCAGTTTAGCCTACGGGCAGTACTTC.